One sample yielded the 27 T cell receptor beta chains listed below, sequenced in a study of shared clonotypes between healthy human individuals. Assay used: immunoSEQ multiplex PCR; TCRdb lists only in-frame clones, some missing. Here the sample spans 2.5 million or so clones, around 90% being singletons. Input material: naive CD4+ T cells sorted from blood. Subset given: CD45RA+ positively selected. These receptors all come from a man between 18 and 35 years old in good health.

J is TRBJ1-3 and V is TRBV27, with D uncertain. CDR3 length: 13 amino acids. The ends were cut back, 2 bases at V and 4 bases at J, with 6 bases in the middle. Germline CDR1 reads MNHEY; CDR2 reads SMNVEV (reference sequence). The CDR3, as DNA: TGTGCCAGCAGTTTAGGTCGGGGAAACACCATATATTTT. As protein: CASSLGRGNTIYF.

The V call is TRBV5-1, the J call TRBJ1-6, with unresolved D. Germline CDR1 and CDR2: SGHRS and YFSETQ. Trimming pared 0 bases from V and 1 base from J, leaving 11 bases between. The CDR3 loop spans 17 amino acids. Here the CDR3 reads CASSLDHGSSYNSPLHF. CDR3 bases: TGCGCCAGCAGCTTGGATCATGGGAGTTCCTATAATTCACCCCTCCACTTT.

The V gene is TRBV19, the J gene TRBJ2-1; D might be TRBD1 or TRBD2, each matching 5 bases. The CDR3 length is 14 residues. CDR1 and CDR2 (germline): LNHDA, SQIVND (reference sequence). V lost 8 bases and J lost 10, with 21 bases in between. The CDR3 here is CASSYVGTAREQFF. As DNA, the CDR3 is TGTGCCAGTTCCTACGTAGGGACGGCAAGAGAGCAGTTCTTC. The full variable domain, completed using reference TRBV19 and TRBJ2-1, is DGGITQSPKYLFRKEGQNVTLSCEQNLNHDAMYWYRQDPGQGLRLIYYSQIVNDFQKGDIAEGYSVSREKKESFPLTVTSAQKNPTAFYLCASSYVGTAREQFFGPGTRLTVL.

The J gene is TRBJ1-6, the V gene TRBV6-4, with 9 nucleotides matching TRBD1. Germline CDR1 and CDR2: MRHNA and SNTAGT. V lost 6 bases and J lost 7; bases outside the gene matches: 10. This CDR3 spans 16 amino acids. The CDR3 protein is CASRHLGQGINSPLHF. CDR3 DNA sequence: TGTGCCAGCAGACATTTGGGACAGGGAATCAATTCACCCCTCCACTTT.

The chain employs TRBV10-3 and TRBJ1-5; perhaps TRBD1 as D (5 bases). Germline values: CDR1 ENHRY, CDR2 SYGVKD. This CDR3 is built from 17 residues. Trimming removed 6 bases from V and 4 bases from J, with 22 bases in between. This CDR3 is CAIRGRGGFFRNQPQHF. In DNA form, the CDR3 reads TGTGCCATCAGAGGGAGGGGAGGGTTTTTTAGAAATCAGCCCCAGCATTTT.

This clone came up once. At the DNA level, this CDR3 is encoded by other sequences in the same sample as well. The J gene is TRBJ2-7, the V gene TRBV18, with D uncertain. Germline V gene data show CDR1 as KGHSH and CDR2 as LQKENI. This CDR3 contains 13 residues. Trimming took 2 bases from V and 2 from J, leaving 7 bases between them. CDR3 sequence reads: CASSPSLTYEQYF. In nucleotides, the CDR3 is TGTGCCAGCTCACCATCCCTGACCTACGAGCAGTACTTC.

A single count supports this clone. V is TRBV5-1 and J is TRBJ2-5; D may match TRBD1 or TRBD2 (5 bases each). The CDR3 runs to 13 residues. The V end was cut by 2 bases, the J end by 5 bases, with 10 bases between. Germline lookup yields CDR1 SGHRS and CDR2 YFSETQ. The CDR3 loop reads CASSLSGLETQYF. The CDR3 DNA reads TGCGCCAGCAGCTTATCGGGGCTGGAGACCCAGTACTTC.

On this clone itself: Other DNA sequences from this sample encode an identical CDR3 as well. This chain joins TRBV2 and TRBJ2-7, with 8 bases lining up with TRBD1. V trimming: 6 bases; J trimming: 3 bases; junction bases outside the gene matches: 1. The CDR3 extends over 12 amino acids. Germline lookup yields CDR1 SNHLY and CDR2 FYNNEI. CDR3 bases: TGTGCCAGCAGACAGGGGGGCTACGAGCAGTACTTC. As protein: CASRQGGYEQYF.

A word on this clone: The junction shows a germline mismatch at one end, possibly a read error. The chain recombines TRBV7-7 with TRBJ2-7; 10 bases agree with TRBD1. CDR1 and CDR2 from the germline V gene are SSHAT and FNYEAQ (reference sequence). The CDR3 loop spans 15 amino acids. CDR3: CASSRGTGAGYEQYF. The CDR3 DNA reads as TGTGCTAGCAGCCGTGGGACAGGGGCGGGCTACGAGCAGTACTTC.

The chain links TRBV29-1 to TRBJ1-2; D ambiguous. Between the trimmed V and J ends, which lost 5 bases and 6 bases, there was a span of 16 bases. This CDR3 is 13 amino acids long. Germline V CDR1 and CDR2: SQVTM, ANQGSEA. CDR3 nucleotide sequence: TGCAGCGTTTCCCCCCTGTTTATGGATGGCTACACCTTC. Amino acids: CSVSPLFMDGYTF.

This CDR3 reads CASSVLDEQYF. The CDR3, as DNA: TGTGCCAGCAGTGTATTAGACGAGCAGTACTTC. The chain is built from TRBV6-5 and TRBJ2-7; D is undetermined. Germline V gene lookup returns CDR1 MNHEY and CDR2 SVGAGI. Trimming took off 5 bases at V and 5 bases at J, with 7 bases between the two ends. The CDR3 extends over 11 amino acids.

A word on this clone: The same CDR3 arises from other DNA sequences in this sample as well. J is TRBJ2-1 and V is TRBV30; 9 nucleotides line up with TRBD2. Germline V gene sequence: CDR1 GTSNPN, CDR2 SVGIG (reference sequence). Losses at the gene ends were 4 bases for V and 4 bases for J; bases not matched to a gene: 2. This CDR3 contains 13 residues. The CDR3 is CAWTSGVYNEQFF. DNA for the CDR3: TGTGCCTGGACTAGCGGGGTGTACAATGAGCAGTTCTTC.

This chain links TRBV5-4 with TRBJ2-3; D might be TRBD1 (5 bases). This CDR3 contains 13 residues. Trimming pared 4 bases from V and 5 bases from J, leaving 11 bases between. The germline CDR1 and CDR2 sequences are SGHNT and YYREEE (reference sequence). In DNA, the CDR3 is TGTGCCAGCAGCCTAGGACAACGAGATACGCAGTATTTT. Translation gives CASSLGQRDTQYF.

DNA for the CDR3: TGTGCCACTGGTCCCGCGGGAAGGCAAGAGACCCAGTACTTC. It yields the protein CATGPAGRQETQYF. The chain couples TRBV10-3 to TRBJ2-5; D is possibly TRBD2 (6 bases). V shed 10 bases and J shed 2 bases, with 17 bases lying between them. Germline V CDR1 and CDR2: ENHRY, SYGVKD. The CDR3 is 14 residues long.

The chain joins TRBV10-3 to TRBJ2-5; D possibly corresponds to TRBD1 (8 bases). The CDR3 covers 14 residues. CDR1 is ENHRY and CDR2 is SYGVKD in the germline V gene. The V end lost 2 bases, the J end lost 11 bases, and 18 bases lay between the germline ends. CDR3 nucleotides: TGTGCCATCAGTGAGCGGCAGGGGGCGCGGGAGCAGTACTTC. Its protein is CAISERQGAREQYF.

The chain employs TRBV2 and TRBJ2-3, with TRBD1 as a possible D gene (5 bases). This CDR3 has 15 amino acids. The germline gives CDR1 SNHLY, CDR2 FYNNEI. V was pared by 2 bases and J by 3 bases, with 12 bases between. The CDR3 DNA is TGTGCCAGCAGTGAACAGCAGGGAAGGACAGATACGCAGTATTTT. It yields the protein CASSEQQGRTDTQYF.

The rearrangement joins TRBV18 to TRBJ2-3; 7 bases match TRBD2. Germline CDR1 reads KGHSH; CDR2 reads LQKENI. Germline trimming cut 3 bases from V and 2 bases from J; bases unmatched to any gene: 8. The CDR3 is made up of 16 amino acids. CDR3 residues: CASSPISGVTTDTQYF. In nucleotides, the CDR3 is TGTGCCAGCTCACCGATAAGCGGGGTTACCACAGATACGCAGTATTTT. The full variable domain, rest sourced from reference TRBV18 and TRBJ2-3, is NAGVMQNPRHLVRRRGQEARLRCSPMKGHSHVYWYRQLPEEGLKFMVYLQKENIIDESGMPKERFSAEFPKEGPSILRIQQVVRGDSAAYFCASSPISGVTTDTQYFGPGTRLTVL.

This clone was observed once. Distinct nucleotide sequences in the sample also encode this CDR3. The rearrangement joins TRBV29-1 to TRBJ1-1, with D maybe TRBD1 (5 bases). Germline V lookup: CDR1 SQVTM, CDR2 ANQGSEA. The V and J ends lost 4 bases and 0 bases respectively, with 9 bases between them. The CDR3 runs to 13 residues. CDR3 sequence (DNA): TGCAGCGTTGCGGGACGGCTGAACACTGAAGCTTTCTTT. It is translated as CSVAGRLNTEAFF. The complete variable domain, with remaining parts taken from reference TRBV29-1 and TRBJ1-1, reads SAVISQKPSRDICQRGTSLTIQCQVDSQVTMMFWYRQQPGQSLTLIATANQGSEATYESGFVIDKFPISRPNLTFSTLTVSNMSPEDSSIYLCSVAGRLNTEAFFGQGTRLTVV.

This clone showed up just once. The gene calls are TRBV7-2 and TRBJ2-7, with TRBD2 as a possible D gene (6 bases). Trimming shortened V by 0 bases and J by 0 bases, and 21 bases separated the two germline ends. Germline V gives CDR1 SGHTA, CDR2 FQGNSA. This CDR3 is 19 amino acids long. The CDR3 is CASSLALFLGGKSSYEQYF. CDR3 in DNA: TGTGCCAGCAGCTTAGCCTTGTTTTTGGGCGGGAAGAGCTCCTACGAGCAGTACTTC.

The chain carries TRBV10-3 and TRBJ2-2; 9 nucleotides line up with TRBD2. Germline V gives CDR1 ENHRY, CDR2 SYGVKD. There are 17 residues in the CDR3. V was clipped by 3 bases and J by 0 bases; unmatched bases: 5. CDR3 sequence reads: CAISDSAGGANTGELFF. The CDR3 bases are TGTGCCATCAGTGACTCAGCGGGAGGTGCGAACACCGGGGAGCTGTTTTTT.

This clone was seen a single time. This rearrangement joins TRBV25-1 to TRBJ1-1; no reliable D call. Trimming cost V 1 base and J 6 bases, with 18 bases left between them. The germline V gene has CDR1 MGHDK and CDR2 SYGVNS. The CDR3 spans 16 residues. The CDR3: CASSESTGWGSAEAFF. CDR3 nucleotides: TGTGCCAGCAGTGAATCCACGGGGTGGGGTAGCGCTGAAGCTTTCTTT.

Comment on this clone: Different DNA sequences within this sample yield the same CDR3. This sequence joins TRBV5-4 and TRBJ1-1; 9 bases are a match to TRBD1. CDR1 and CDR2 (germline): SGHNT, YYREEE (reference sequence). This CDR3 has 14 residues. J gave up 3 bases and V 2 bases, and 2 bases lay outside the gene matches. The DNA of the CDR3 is TGTGCCAGCAGCTTAGACAGGGGGGACACTGAAGCTTTCTTT. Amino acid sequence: CASSLDRGDTEAFF.

CDR3 sequence: CASSAKLGLSGANVLTF. CDR3 coding DNA: TGTGCCAGCAGCGCTAAACTAGGTCTCTCTGGGGCCAACGTCCTGACTTTC. The V gene is TRBV11-2, the J gene TRBJ2-6; weak D call: TRBD2 (5 bases). Trimming pared 5 bases from V and 0 bases from J, leaving 14 bases between. The CDR3 is made up of 17 amino acids. Germline values: CDR1 SGHAT, CDR2 FQNNGV.

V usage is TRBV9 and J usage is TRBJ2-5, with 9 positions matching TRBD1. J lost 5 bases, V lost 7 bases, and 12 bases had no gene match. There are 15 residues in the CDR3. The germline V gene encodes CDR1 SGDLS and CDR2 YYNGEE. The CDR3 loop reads CASGTGTGPAETQYF. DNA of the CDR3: TGTGCCAGCGGGACCGGGACAGGGCCTGCGGAGACCCAGTACTTC.

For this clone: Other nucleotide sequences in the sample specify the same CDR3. The CDR3 nucleotides are TGTGCCTGGGGGACAGGGTTGAACACTGAAGCTTTCTTT. Amino acids: CAWGTGLNTEAFF. The chain has TRBV30 and TRBJ1-1; 9 bases line up with TRBD1. The germline V gene encodes CDR1 GTSNPN and CDR2 SVGIG (reference sequence). Trimming at V came to 5 bases and at J to 0 bases, leaving 1 base not matched to a gene. CDR3 length: 13 residues.

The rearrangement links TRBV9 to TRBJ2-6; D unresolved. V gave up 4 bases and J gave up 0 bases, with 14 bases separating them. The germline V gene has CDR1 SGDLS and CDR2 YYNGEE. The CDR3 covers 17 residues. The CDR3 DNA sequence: TGTGCCAGCAGCCCGAGTGGTAGTAACTCTGGGGCCAACGTCCTGACTTTC. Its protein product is CASSPSGSNSGANVLTF.

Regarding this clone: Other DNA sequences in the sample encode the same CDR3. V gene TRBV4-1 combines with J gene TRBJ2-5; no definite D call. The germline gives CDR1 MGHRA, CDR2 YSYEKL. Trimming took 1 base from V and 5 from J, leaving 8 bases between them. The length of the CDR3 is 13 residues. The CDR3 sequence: CASSQGRRETQYF. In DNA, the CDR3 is TGCGCCAGCAGCCAAGGCAGGCGGGAGACCCAGTACTTC.